The rows below give T cell receptor beta chains drawn from one sample of a study of CD8+ T cells in alopecia areata. Assay: immunoSEQ multiplex PCR; the TCRdb copy retains only in-frame clones and omits some. In the table there are roughly 76,000 clones, 29% of which are singletons. The material sequenced was CD8+ T cells sorted from blood, taken at week 4, from a patient treated with tofacitinib. These receptors were collected from a human donor with alopecia areata. Both conserved end residues are part of each CDR3. Fields, in order: CDR3 DNA, CDR3 protein, J gene, CDR3 length, V gene, D gene, clone size. D genes are given only for firm matches. The size entry is marked missing in some rows and otherwise reads once, few, many or a size class.

DNA: TGCAGCGTTGAAGATTTAAAGGCCTACAATGAGCAGTTCTTC; CDR3: CSVEDLKAYNEQFF; J: TRBJ2-1; length: 14; V: TRBV29-1; D: -; size: -
DNA: TGTGCCAGCTCACCGGCGGGGCGGGCCGGACTCGAGGACGAGCAGTACTTC; CDR3: CASSPAGRAGLEDEQYF; J: TRBJ2-7; length: 17; V: TRBV18; D: -; size: -
DNA: TGTGCCAGCAGCGTATGGAGCGGGAGCACAGAGACCCAGTACTTC; CDR3: CASSVWSGSTETQYF; J: TRBJ2-5; length: 15; V: TRBV7-8; D: TRBD2; size: once
DNA: TGTGCCAGCAGTGAATATGGTTCCGCTGGGAAACTGTTTTTT; CDR3: CASSEYGSAGKLFF; J: TRBJ1-4; length: 14; V: TRBV25-1; D: -; size: few
DNA: TGCAGCGTTGAAGAAGGTCGGGACAGGGACTACGAGCAGTACTTC; CDR3: CSVEEGRDRDYEQYF; J: TRBJ2-7; length: 15; V: TRBV29-1; D: TRBD1; size: few
DNA: TGTGCCAGCAGCTTATCGGGAGGCACAGATACGCAGTATTTT; CDR3: CASSLSGGTDTQYF; J: TRBJ2-3; length: 14; V: TRBV13; D: -; size: few
DNA: TGCAGCGTCGATAGCGGGAGGGTGGAGACCCAGTACTTC; CDR3: CSVDSGRVETQYF; J: TRBJ2-5; length: 13; V: TRBV29-1; D: TRBD2; size: few
DNA: TGTGCCAGCAGCCAAGTCCGGGGGGGTACTGAAGCTTTCTTT; CDR3: CASSQVRGGTEAFF; J: TRBJ1-1; length: 14; V: TRBV14; D: -; size: -
DNA: TGCAGCGTTGATGGACTAGCGGGAGCGCGGGAGACCCAGTACTTC; CDR3: CSVDGLAGARETQYF; J: TRBJ2-5; length: 15; V: TRBV29-1; D: TRBD2; size: -
DNA: TGTGCCACCGCCACGGGGGGTCAGCCCCAGCATTTT; CDR3: CATATGGQPQHF; J: TRBJ1-5; length: 12; V: TRBV27; D: -; size: few
DNA: TGTGCCAGCAGCGGAGGCACAGATACGCAGTATTTT; CDR3: CASSGGTDTQYF; J: TRBJ2-3; length: 12; V: TRBV9; D: -; size: few
DNA: TGTGCCAGCAGCGCCCAGAGGCTGGACTACGAGCAGTACTTC; CDR3: CASSAQRLDYEQYF; J: TRBJ2-7; length: 14; V: TRBV5-6; D: -; size: -
DNA: TGTGCCAGCAGCTTAGGGTATGGGACTGAAGCTTTCTTT; CDR3: CASSLGYGTEAFF; J: TRBJ1-1; length: 13; V: TRBV11-3; D: -; size: few
DNA: TGTGCCAGCAGTGGGAACGGGAAGACCCAGTACTTC; CDR3: CASSGNGKTQYF; J: TRBJ2-5; length: 12; V: TRBV28; D: -; size: -
DNA: TGCAGCGTTGGGGGGGCCAGGGGACCGGGGGAGCTGTTTTTT; CDR3: CSVGGARGPGELFF; J: TRBJ2-2; length: 14; V: TRBV29-1; D: -; size: -
DNA: TGTGCCAGCAGCTTAAATCCGCAAGACGAGCAGTACTTC; CDR3: CASSLNPQDEQYF; J: TRBJ2-7; length: 13; V: TRBV7-2; D: -; size: few
DNA: TGCGCCAGCAGCCAAGTGCGACAGTTTCAGCCCCAGCATTTT; CDR3: CASSQVRQFQPQHF; J: TRBJ1-5; length: 14; V: TRBV4-1; D: -; size: few
DNA: TGTGCCAGCAGCTTAGGGCAGCTTGAAGCTTTCTTT; CDR3: CASSLGQLEAFF; J: TRBJ1-1; length: 12; V: TRBV7-2; D: -; size: -
DNA: TGTGCCAGCAGTTTATGGACTCCTGATACTAGCACAGATACGCAGTATTTT; CDR3: CASSLWTPDTSTDTQYF; J: TRBJ2-3; length: 17; V: TRBV28; D: -; size: medium-sized
DNA: TGTGCCAGCAGTCACGGATTCCACACAGATACGCAGTATTTT; CDR3: CASSHGFHTDTQYF; J: TRBJ2-3; length: 14; V: TRBV25-1; D: -; size: -
DNA: TGCGCCAGCAGCCAAGGGGTCCCTAGCTCCTACGAGCAGTACTTC; CDR3: CASSQGVPSSYEQYF; J: TRBJ2-7; length: 15; V: TRBV4-3; D: -; size: -
DNA: TGTGCCAGCAGTTTACTCCAGGGGGCGGTGAATGAGCAGTTCTTC; CDR3: CASSLLQGAVNEQFF; J: TRBJ2-1; length: 15; V: TRBV28; D: TRBD1; size: many
DNA: TGTGCCACCAGCAGAGTGGCGGGAGTTACACCACTTGGCACAGATACGCAGTATTTT; CDR3: CATSRVAGVTPLGTDTQYF; J: TRBJ2-3; length: 19; V: TRBV15; D: TRBD2; size: few
DNA: TGCAGCGGAAATGCGAATACGCAGTATTTT; CDR3: CSGNANTQYF; J: TRBJ2-3; length: 10; V: TRBV29-1; D: -; size: few
DNA: TGTGCCTGGACTATGAGGACGGTTAAGGAAGCTTTCTTT; CDR3: CAWTMRTVKEAFF; J: TRBJ1-1; length: 13; V: TRBV30; D: -; size: few
DNA: TGTGCCAGCAGTTACGGGGACAGTGAAGCTTTCTTT; CDR3: CASSYGDSEAFF; J: TRBJ1-1; length: 12; V: TRBV6-6; D: TRBD1; size: -
DNA: TGCAGCGTTGTATACAGGGAGCACGAGCAGTACTTC; CDR3: CSVVYREHEQYF; J: TRBJ2-7; length: 12; V: TRBV29-1; D: -; size: -
DNA: TGCGCCAGCAGCCCTAGTCAGGGGGCCGACGAGCAGTACTTC; CDR3: CASSPSQGADEQYF; J: TRBJ2-7; length: 14; V: TRBV7-2; D: TRBD1; size: few
DNA: TGCGCCAGCAGCCCCGGACAGGGGGCCGGCAAGACCGAAGCTTTCTTT; CDR3: CASSPGQGAGKTEAFF; J: TRBJ1-1; length: 16; V: TRBV4-1; D: TRBD1; size: -
DNA: TGTGCCAGCAGCTCACTACTGACTAGCGGGAACGACGAGCAGTACTTC; CDR3: CASSSLLTSGNDEQYF; J: TRBJ2-7; length: 16; V: TRBV7-8; D: TRBD2; size: -
DNA: TGTGCCAGCAGTCCTGACTTGAACACTGAAGCTTTCTTT; CDR3: CASSPDLNTEAFF; J: TRBJ1-1; length: 13; V: TRBV7-8; D: -; size: -
DNA: TGTGCCTGGAGTGTATACGCGGAGACCCAGTACTTC; CDR3: CAWSVYAETQYF; J: TRBJ2-5; length: 12; V: TRBV30; D: -; size: -
DNA: TGCAGCGCCCATATCGGGGGAGGGACTGAAGCTTTCTTT; CDR3: CSAHIGGGTEAFF; J: TRBJ1-1; length: 13; V: TRBV29-1; D: -; size: -
DNA: TGCGCCAGCAGCCAAGATCAGGGGGCGAATCAGCCCCAGCATTTT; CDR3: CASSQDQGANQPQHF; J: TRBJ1-5; length: 15; V: TRBV4-1; D: TRBD1; size: -
DNA: TGCGCCAGCAGCCAAGATGGGGCAGGCAATGAGCAGTTCTTC; CDR3: CASSQDGAGNEQFF; J: TRBJ2-1; length: 14; V: TRBV4-1; D: -; size: few
DNA: TGTGCCAGCAGCCCAGGGAGTCACGGGGAGCTGTTTTTT; CDR3: CASSPGSHGELFF; J: TRBJ2-2; length: 13; V: TRBV27; D: -; size: few
DNA: TGTGCCAGCAGCTCCAGGGCGATGAACACTGAAGCTTTCTTT; CDR3: CASSSRAMNTEAFF; J: TRBJ1-1; length: 14; V: TRBV11-2; D: -; size: few
DNA: TGCAGCGTCCTTACCCCTACAGGGAGTGGGGAGCTGTTTTTT; CDR3: CSVLTPTGSGELFF; J: TRBJ2-2; length: 14; V: TRBV29-1; D: -; size: few
DNA: TGTGCCAGCAGCGTTTCAGGGGGGACTAACTATGGCTACACCTTC; CDR3: CASSVSGGTNYGYTF; J: TRBJ1-2; length: 15; V: TRBV9; D: TRBD1; size: once
DNA: TGTGCCAGCAGCTTACCTCGGGACTACGGTGAGCAGTTCTTC; CDR3: CASSLPRDYGEQFF; J: TRBJ2-1; length: 14; V: TRBV7-9; D: TRBD2; size: -
DNA: TGTGCCAGCAGCTTAGCTAGGACAGGGATGGAGACCCAGTACTTC; CDR3: CASSLARTGMETQYF; J: TRBJ2-5; length: 15; V: TRBV7-8; D: TRBD1; size: few
DNA: TGTGCCAGCAGTTTGCGGGTACAAAACATTCAGTACTTC; CDR3: CASSLRVQNIQYF; J: TRBJ2-4; length: 13; V: TRBV27; D: -; size: few
DNA: TGCAGCGTCCTCCCCGCTAATGAGCAGTTCTTC; CDR3: CSVLPANEQFF; J: TRBJ2-1; length: 11; V: TRBV29-1; D: -; size: few
DNA: TGTGCCATCAGTGAGGGGACAGGGGGGAACACTGAAGCTTTCTTT; CDR3: CAISEGTGGNTEAFF; J: TRBJ1-1; length: 15; V: TRBV10-3; D: TRBD1; size: few
DNA: TGTGCCAGCATGGGACAGGGGGATGTTGGCTACACCTTC; CDR3: CASMGQGDVGYTF; J: TRBJ1-2; length: 13; V: TRBV27; D: TRBD1; size: -
DNA: TGCAGCGTTGAGACAAGGGGGGGGCTGTTTTTT; CDR3: CSVETRGGLFF; J: TRBJ2-2; length: 11; V: TRBV29-1; D: -; size: few
DNA: TGTGCCAGCAGCTACCCTTCTAGCGGAGTACCACAAAACATTCAGTACTTC; CDR3: CASSYPSSGVPQNIQYF; J: TRBJ2-4; length: 17; V: TRBV28; D: TRBD2; size: -
DNA: TGCAGCGTTGAAGAAACGGGCACCTACGAGCAGTACTTC; CDR3: CSVEETGTYEQYF; J: TRBJ2-7; length: 13; V: TRBV29-1; D: -; size: few
DNA: TGTGCCAGCAGCGAACGTCCGGGACGCTTAGAGACCCAGTACTTC; CDR3: CASSERPGRLETQYF; J: TRBJ2-5; length: 15; V: TRBV9; D: -; size: -
DNA: TGCGCCAGCAGCCAAGAGAGGGGAGCGGGAGCGTCGTACCAAGAGACCCAGTACTTC; CDR3: CASSQERGAGASYQETQYF; J: TRBJ2-5; length: 19; V: TRBV4-3; D: TRBD2; size: few
DNA: TGCGCCAGCAGCGATCTGGGATATGAGCAGTTCTTC; CDR3: CASSDLGYEQFF; J: TRBJ2-1; length: 12; V: TRBV5-1; D: -; size: -
DNA: TGTGCCAGCAGCCGAGCCGTCTTAGAGACCCAGTACTTC; CDR3: CASSRAVLETQYF; J: TRBJ2-5; length: 13; V: TRBV7-9; D: -; size: -
DNA: TGCAGCGTTGTGGGGATGGGGGGAAACACTGAAGCTTTCTTT; CDR3: CSVVGMGGNTEAFF; J: TRBJ1-1; length: 14; V: TRBV29-1; D: -; size: -
DNA: TGTGCCAGCAGTCTGGACTCCAGCTTGGAGGGGCAGTTCTTC; CDR3: CASSLDSSLEGQFF; J: TRBJ2-1; length: 14; V: TRBV28; D: -; size: -